This T cell receptor (beta chain) comes out of a study of early T cells in non-severe SARS-CoV-2 infection. This clonotype was detected many times. In TCRdb, the 5' RACE reads were re-called with MiXCR into one record per CDR3 protein. The table includes about 33,000 distinct CDR3 sequences, about 4.3% detected once. The source is an adult who was a healthcare worker with PCR-confirmed SARS-CoV-2 infection or an uninfected control (not recorded which). Sequencing was performed on whole blood.

The CDR3 sequence: CASSISGAGNEQYF. The CDR3 nucleotides are TGTGCCAGCAGTATTAGCGGGGCTGGCAACGAGCAGTACTTC. V is TRBV7-9 and J is TRBJ2-7; 8 nucleotides match TRBD2. The junction had 9 bases not matched to a gene; V was cut back by 6 bases and J by 5 bases. This CDR3 contains 14 residues. Looked up from germline, CDR1 is SEHNR and CDR2 is FQNEAQ (reference sequence).